The sample holds a few counts of the clone carrying this TCR beta chain. Its antigen is not known. V lost 7 bases and J 4 bases, leaving 17 bases between the germline ends. This CDR3 has 15 residues. Germline loops: CDR1 MNHEY, CDR2 SVGAGI. This sample stems from a study of cytomegalovirus exposure and HLA in healthy donors. Study context: Of the donors genotyped, several hundred in all, around 76% fell in the Caucasian-associated ancestry cluster.

The primer mix had 60 Vbeta and 13 Jbeta primers. Using immunoSEQ multiplex PCR, the repertoire was profiled, and TCRdb retains in-frame clones only, with some absent. The sample carries 100,000 to 150,000 clones, around four fifths recorded once. Study-wide results and limits: Generally TCR sequences proved uncommon, though certain public TCRs appeared in numerous donors. A later analysis showed that HLA-associated TCR beta chains had undergone more clonal expansion than equally common others.

The sample comprised PBMCs. V is TRBV6-5 and J is TRBJ1-3, with a weak D call TRBD1 (6 bases). The origin of this receptor is a female donor in good health and CMV-seronegative. The CDR3 protein is CASTSSRTAGNTIYF. CDR3 in DNA: TGTGCCAGCACCTCGAGTCGGACAGCCGGAAACACCATATATTTT.